The rows below give T cell receptor beta chains drawn from one sample of a study of shared clonotypes between healthy human individuals. The data were produced by immunoSEQ multiplex PCR, yet TCRdb's version contains in-frame clones alone and is incomplete. Of about 2 million clones in the sample, about 95% are singletons; the top ten hold about 1.1%. The sequencing input was naive CD8+ T cells sorted from blood. These receptors originate from a man aged 18 to 30 in good health. Each CDR3 is given with its conserved first and last residue. D genes are given only for firm matches. Part of the rows lack a size; the others show once, few, many or a class for expanded clones.

d_gene	v_gene	j_gene	abundance	len	CDR3aa	CDR3nt
TRBD1	TRBV29-1	TRBJ1-2	-	13	CSVDLGQGNGYTF	TGCAGCGTTGATTTGGGACAGGGGAATGGCTACACCTTC
TRBD2	TRBV10-2	TRBJ2-5	-	14	CASSVTSGQETQYF	TGCGCCAGCAGTGTGACTAGCGGACAAGAGACCCAGTACTTC
TRBD1	TRBV27	TRBJ2-7	-	13	CASRGQHSYEQYF	TGTGCCAGCAGGGGACAGCACTCCTACGAGCAGTACTTC
-	TRBV4-1	TRBJ2-7	-	16	CASSPRGLGAPPEQYF	TGCGCCAGCAGCCCTAGGGGGTTGGGGGCCCCACCCGAGCAGTACTTC
-	TRBV6-1	TRBJ2-7	once	14	CASSEPDTFYEQYF	TGTGCCAGCAGTGAACCGGACACTTTCTACGAGCAGTACTTC
-	TRBV10-3	TRBJ2-3	-	13	CASEEGGTDTQYF	TGTGCCTCAGAGGAAGGGGGGACAGATACGCAGTATTTT
-	TRBV6-1	TRBJ2-1	-	13	CASSELPYNEQFF	TGTGCCAGCAGTGAACTACCCTACAATGAGCAGTTCTTC
-	TRBV6-1	TRBJ2-1	-	15	CASALVGSSYNEQFF	TGTGCCAGCGCACTAGTGGGGAGCTCCTACAATGAGCAGTTCTTC
TRBD2	TRBV4-1	TRBJ2-6	-	18	CASSAIWRGAEGANVLTF	TGCGCCAGCAGCGCCATTTGGCGGGGGGCCGAAGGGGCCAACGTCCTGACTTTC
-	TRBV1	TRBJ2-7	-	15	CTSSQDSGTEDEQYF	TGCACCAGCAGCCAAGACTCCGGGACAGAGGACGAGCAGTACTTC
TRBD1	TRBV13	TRBJ2-7	-	14	CASSSGQVAYEQYF	TGTGCCAGCAGCTCAGGACAGGTAGCCTACGAGCAGTACTTC
-	TRBV4-1	TRBJ2-5	-	17	CASSQGTGEGWQETQYF	TGCGCCAGCAGCCAAGGCACTGGTGAGGGTTGGCAAGAGACCCAGTACTTC
-	TRBV5-1	TRBJ1-1	-	15	CASSLRRELSTEAFF	TGCGCCAGCAGCTTGCGGAGAGAACTGAGCACTGAAGCTTTCTTT
-	TRBV6-5	TRBJ1-6	-	14	CASTPRGFDSPLHF	TGTGCCAGCACCCCCCGGGGCTTCGATTCACCCCTCCACTTT
-	TRBV7-9	TRBJ1-6	-	16	CASSLVVGATGSPLHF	TGTGCCAGCAGCTTAGTCGTCGGGGCGACGGGTTCACCCCTCCACTTT
TRBD1	TRBV27	TRBJ1-6	-	17	CASSPTRGQDYNSPLHF	TGTGCCAGCAGTCCTACGAGGGGACAGGACTATAATTCACCCCTCCACTTT
-	TRBV28	TRBJ2-1	-	16	CASSSPAERAYNEQFF	TGTGCCAGCAGTTCCCCGGCGGAGAGGGCCTACAATGAGCAGTTCTTC
TRBD2	TRBV19	TRBJ2-2	-	17	CASTGLAGAPNTGELFF	TGTGCCAGTACCGGGCTAGCGGGGGCCCCGAACACCGGGGAGCTGTTTTTT
-	TRBV2	TRBJ2-7	-	14	CASSEAGSFYEQYF	TGTGCCAGCAGTGAGGCGGGATCCTTCTACGAGCAGTACTTC
-	TRBV29-1	TRBJ1-3	-	13	CSVETVLERTIYF	TGCAGCGTTGAAACGGTTCTCGAAAGGACCATATATTTT
-	TRBV2	TRBJ1-5	-	15	CASSLYRDSNQPQHF	TGTGCCAGCAGCCTCTATCGGGATAGCAATCAGCCCCAGCATTTT
-	TRBV7-9	TRBJ2-2	-	14	CASSPDSNTGELFF	TGTGCCAGCAGCCCGGACTCGAACACCGGGGAGCTGTTTTTT
TRBD1	TRBV28	TRBJ2-7	-	14	CASSLSDRTYEQYF	TGTGCCAGCAGTTTGTCGGACAGGACCTACGAGCAGTACTTC
TRBD2	TRBV27	TRBJ2-5	-	14	CASSLAGGLETQYF	TGTGCCAGCAGTTTAGCGGGGGGGCTGGAGACCCAGTACTTC
-	TRBV6-1	TRBJ2-7	-	14	CASSEYREGDEQYF	TGTGCCAGCAGTGAGTACAGGGAAGGGGACGAGCAGTACTTC
-	TRBV11-3	TRBJ2-2	once	12	CASSLWAGELFF	TGTGCCAGCAGCTTATGGGCCGGGGAGCTGTTTTTT
TRBD1	TRBV19	TRBJ2-7	-	15	CASSIFQGQVYEQYF	TGTGCCAGTAGTATTTTCCAAGGACAGGTATACGAGCAGTACTTC
-	TRBV9	TRBJ2-7	-	12	CASSVGGDEQYF	TGTGCCAGCAGCGTGGGTGGCGACGAGCAGTACTTC
-	TRBV2	TRBJ2-1	-	15	CASSDRGFPYNEQFF	TGTGCCAGCAGTGATAGGGGATTTCCTTACAATGAGCAGTTCTTC
-	TRBV15	TRBJ2-6	-	20	CATSSSGTSSSLSGANVLTF	TGTGCCACCAGCAGTTCCGGGACATCAAGCTCCCTCTCTGGGGCCAACGTCCTGACTTTC
-	TRBV12-1	TRBJ1-2	-	14	CASSYYGTPYGYTF	TGTGCCAGCAGCTACTACGGGACACCGTATGGCTACACCTTC
-	TRBV4-3	TRBJ1-1	-	12	CASSPDGVEAFF	TGCGCCAGCAGCCCCGACGGCGTGGAAGCTTTCTTT
-	TRBV7-2	TRBJ1-4	-	16	CASSTRQTGHNEKLFF	TGTGCCAGCAGCACCCGCCAGACAGGTCATAATGAAAAACTGTTTTTT
-	TRBV6-1	TRBJ2-7	-	14	CASSDGIVTYEQYF	TGTGCCAGCAGTGATGGCATAGTAACCTACGAGCAGTACTTC
TRBD2	TRBV25-1	TRBJ2-3	once	15	CASSGLAGGIDTQYF	TGTGCCAGCAGTGGACTAGCGGGAGGGATTGATACGCAGTATTTT
-	TRBV6-1	TRBJ1-2	-	11	CASSSHGGYTF	TGTGCCAGCAGTTCTCATGGAGGCTACACCTTC
-	TRBV19	TRBJ1-5	-	16	CASSIGRGGGNQPQHF	TGTGCCAGTAGTATCGGCAGGGGAGGAGGCAATCAGCCCCAGCATTTT
TRBD1	TRBV27	TRBJ1-5	once	15	CASGPRDSHLVAQHF	TGTGCCAGCGGCCCCCGGGACAGCCATCTGGTAGCCCAGCATTTT
-	TRBV27	TRBJ2-3	-	14	CASSPWTETDTQYF	TGTGCCAGCAGTCCCTGGACAGAGACAGATACGCAGTATTTT
TRBD1	TRBV15	TRBJ1-5	-	15	CATSQGGHSNQPQHF	TGTGCCACCAGCCAGGGGGGCCATAGCAATCAGCCCCAGCATTTT
-	TRBV4-1	TRBJ2-7	-	14	CASSQGVGTYEQYF	TGCGCCAGCAGCCAAGGGGTTGGGACCTACGAGCAGTACTTC
-	TRBV27	TRBJ1-6	-	13	CASTNIPLLPLHF	TGTGCCAGCACCAATATCCCCTTACTACCCCTCCACTTT
-	TRBV7-9	TRBJ2-5	-	15	CASSLAWGEGETQYF	TGTGCCAGCAGCTTAGCGTGGGGCGAAGGTGAGACCCAGTACTTC
TRBD2	TRBV5-1	TRBJ2-4	-	15	CASSLAGGAKNIQYF	TGCGCCAGCAGCTTAGCGGGGGGTGCCAAAAACATTCAGTACTTC
-	TRBV5-6	TRBJ2-7	-	13	CASSPDRNYEQYF	TGTGCCAGCAGCCCAGACAGAAACTACGAGCAGTACTTC
-	TRBV5-6	TRBJ1-2	-	14	CASSLWGTPYGYTF	TGTGCCAGCAGCTTGTGGGGGACTCCCTATGGCTACACCTTC
-	TRBV10-2	TRBJ1-1	-	11	CASLENTEAFF	TGCGCCAGCCTGGAGAACACTGAAGCTTTCTTT
TRBD1	TRBV2	TRBJ1-4	once	16	CASSGGQGEVYEKLFF	TGTGCCAGCAGTGGAGGACAGGGAGAAGTTTATGAAAAACTGTTTTTT
-	TRBV7-6	TRBJ2-2	-	15	CASSPVLVNTGELFF	TGTGCCAGCAGCCCCGTCCTGGTGAACACCGGGGAGCTGTTTTTT
-	TRBV10-1	TRBJ2-2	-	17	CASSETSGLRGTGELFF	TGCGCCAGCAGTGAGACGTCGGGACTTAGGGGCACCGGGGAGCTGTTTTTT
-	TRBV29-1	TRBJ2-7	-	12	CSVEDNGYEQYF	TGCAGCGTTGAAGATAACGGATACGAGCAGTACTTC
-	TRBV29-1	TRBJ2-7	-	13	CSVDLRGTYEQYF	TGCAGCGTTGACCTAAGAGGGACCTACGAGCAGTACTTC